These 26 T cell receptor beta chains originate from one sample sequenced in a study of shared clonotypes between healthy human individuals. TCRdb's copy holds only in-frame clones and misses some; the assay was immunoSEQ multiplex PCR. The table records 600,000 to 750,000 clones, about 92% of them present only once. Sequencing was carried out using memory CD8+ T cells from PBMCs. Described subset: CD45RO+ cells pooled with CCR7-negative TemRA cells. The receptors were gathered from a young man in good health. Some clones in this sample may be carry-over from other donors' samples.

This clone occurred once. The chain has TRBV7-6 and TRBJ2-1; D is perhaps TRBD1 (5 bases). Germline V gives CDR1 SGHVS, CDR2 FNYEAQ. The length of the CDR3 is 13 residues. Trimming left V 4 bases short and J 8 bases short, with 12 bases between. CDR3 loop: CASSSLVGDEQFF. The CDR3 nucleotides read TGTGCCAGCAGCTCTCTCGTAGGGGATGAGCAGTTCTTC. The variable domain in full, completed from reference TRBV7-6 and TRBJ2-1, reads GAGVSQSPRYKVTKRGQDVALRCDPISGHVSLYWYRQALGQGPEFLTYFNYEAQQDKSGLPNDRFSAERPEGSISTLTIQRTEQRDSAMYRCASSSLVGDEQFFGPGTRLTVL.

CDR3 sequence (DNA): TGTGCCAGCAGGCACAGGACGGCTGCCTACAATGAGCAGTTCTTC. Its translation: CASRHRTAAYNEQFF. The rearrangement joins TRBV11-2 to TRBJ2-1, with D perhaps matching TRBD1 (5 bases). The V gene's germline CDR1 is SGHAT and CDR2 FQNNGV. Trimming removed 6 bases at V and 2 bases at J, with 14 bases between. The CDR3 is made up of 15 amino acids.

This clone has a handful of counts. CDR3 loop: CASSIGRRVTEAFF. The CDR3 bases are TGTGCCAGCAGTATCGGACGGAGAGTGACTGAAGCTTTCTTT. This chain joins TRBV5-6 and TRBJ1-1, with D unresolved. Looked up from germline, CDR1 is SGHDT and CDR2 is YYEEEE. Trimming cost V 5 bases and J 5 bases, with 16 bases left between them. The CDR3 is 14 amino acids.

This chain uses TRBV27 with TRBJ2-5; perhaps D is TRBD1 or TRBD2 (6 bases each). V was cut by 11 bases and J by 0 bases, with 13 bases left in between. The CDR3 has 13 residues. In germline, CDR1 is MNHEY, CDR2 SMNVEV (reference sequence). The CDR3 loop is CAAGTGNQETQYF. The DNA of the CDR3 is TGTGCCGCGGGAACAGGGAACCAAGAGACCCAGTACTTC.

The chain combines TRBV13 with TRBJ1-3; possibly TRBD1 for D (6 bases). The V and J ends lost 4 bases and 0 bases respectively, with 19 bases between them. This CDR3 region has 18 residues. CDR1 and CDR2 (germline): PRHDT, FYEKMQ (reference sequence). The CDR3: CASSSPRRGQLSGNTIYF. The CDR3 region has the DNA TGTGCCAGCAGCTCTCCTAGGAGGGGACAACTCTCTGGAAACACCATATATTTT.

The chain employs TRBV6-5 and TRBJ2-7; D remains unclear. V was shortened by 0 bases and J by 3 bases, with 12 bases between the two germline ends. The CDR3 is made up of 15 amino acids. Looked up from germline, CDR1 is MNHEY and CDR2 is SVGAGI. CDR3 bases: TGTGCCAGCAGTTACTCGGTACTGCCAGGCTACGAGCAGTACTTC. Residues: CASSYSVLPGYEQYF.

The chain links TRBV7-6 to TRBJ1-4; 7 bases are a match to TRBD1. V lost 5 bases and J lost 6; bases outside the gene matches: 9. The CDR3 is 15 amino acids. The V gene's germline CDR1 is SGHVS and CDR2 FNYEAQ. CDR3 sequence reads: CASSPRGQVDEKLFF. The CDR3 bases are TGTGCCAGCAGCCCAAGGGGGCAGGTGGATGAAAAACTGTTTTTT.

This clone was observed at least ten times. This chain connects TRBV7-9 to TRBJ2-1; 14 bases match TRBD2. Germline CDR1 is SEHNR and CDR2 is FQNEAQ (reference sequence). The CDR3 consists of 19 residues. Trimming at V came to 4 bases and at J to 3 bases, leaving 11 bases not matched to a gene. The CDR3 sequence is CASSSPGLAGVEGYNEQFF. The CDR3 nucleotides read TGTGCCAGCAGCTCGCCGGGACTAGCGGGAGTGGAGGGCTACAATGAGCAGTTCTTC.

This clone was observed many times. The same CDR3 is also encoded by other DNA sequences in this sample. The J gene is TRBJ2-1, the V gene TRBV4-3; TRBD2 aligns across 8 bases. Germline CDR1 LGHNA, CDR2 YSLEER. J was trimmed by 0 bases and V by 1 base; bases with no gene match: 2. This CDR3 region has 16 residues. In DNA, the CDR3 is TGCGCCAGCAGCCAAGTAAGCGGGAGCTCCTACAATGAGCAGTTCTTC. Protein product: CASSQVSGSSYNEQFF.

CDR3 sequence (DNA): TGCGCCAGCAGCTTCCTCAGGGGCGGCTACACCTTC. Protein sequence: CASSFLRGGYTF. The J gene is TRBJ1-2, the V gene TRBV5-1; the D gene is possibly TRBD1 (6 bases). Germline V lookup: CDR1 SGHRS, CDR2 YFSETQ. Trimming took 2 bases from V and 8 from J, leaving 10 bases between them. This CDR3 comprises 12 residues. Together with reference TRBV5-1 and TRBJ1-2, the CDR3 gives the full variable domain: KAGVTQTPRYLIKTRGQQVTLSCSPISGHRSVSWYQQTPGQGLQFLFEYFSETQRNKGNFPGRFSGRQFSNSRSEMNVSTLELGDSALYLCASSFLRGGYTFGSGTRLTVV.

This chain links TRBV10-3 with TRBJ2-5; D unresolved. The V and J ends lost 3 bases and 0 bases respectively, with 11 bases between them. Germline CDR1 and CDR2: ENHRY and SYGVKD. The CDR3 is 15 residues long. This CDR3 is CAISDRQRYQETQYF. CDR3 sequence (DNA): TGTGCCATCAGTGATAGGCAGAGATACCAAGAGACCCAGTACTTC.

This rearrangement joins TRBV29-1 to TRBJ2-1; no firm D call. Per the germline V gene, CDR1 is SQVTM and CDR2 is ANQGSEA. V lost 4 bases and J 9 bases, leaving 13 bases between the germline ends. The CDR3 length is 12 residues. The CDR3 region is CSVGVLPPEQFF. Written as DNA, the CDR3 is TGCAGCGTTGGCGTGTTGCCACCTGAGCAGTTCTTC.

The CDR3 here is CASSAGTGRRRGYTF. DNA for the CDR3: TGTGCCAGCAGCGCGGGGACAGGGAGGCGTAGAGGCTACACCTTC. The rearrangement joins TRBV9 to TRBJ1-2; 9 bases are shared with TRBD1. The germline V gene encodes CDR1 SGDLS and CDR2 YYNGEE. The CDR3 is made up of 15 amino acids. After removal of 3 bases from V and 8 bases from J, the junction contained 11 bases not matched to a gene.

The rearrangement links TRBV28 to TRBJ1-2; 8 nucleotides align to TRBD1. V gave up 5 bases and J gave up 2 bases; unmatched junction bases: 7. From germline, CDR1 is MDHEN and CDR2 SYDVKM. The CDR3 totals 15 residues. Here the CDR3 reads CASSTRQGKNYGYTF. In DNA form, the CDR3 reads TGTGCCAGCAGTACAAGACAGGGGAAAAACTATGGCTACACCTTC.

V usage is TRBV7-9 and J usage is TRBJ2-5; weak D call: TRBD2 (5 bases). The germline CDR1 and CDR2 sequences are SEHNR and FQNEAQ (reference sequence). The CDR3 spans 14 residues. V shed 3 bases and J shed 4 bases, with 12 bases lying between them. The chain's CDR3 is CASSFWEEGETQYF. The CDR3 DNA reads as TGTGCCAGCAGCTTTTGGGAAGAGGGAGAGACCCAGTACTTC.

J is TRBJ2-3 and V is TRBV7-3, with D unclear. Trimming took 3 bases from V and 1 from J, leaving 8 bases between them. Germline CDR1 reads SGHTA; CDR2 reads FQGTGA. This CDR3 comprises 14 residues. The CDR3 region has the DNA TGTGCCAGCAGCTTGGGCTTCGGCACAGATACGCAGTATTTT. Translated: CASSLGFGTDTQYF.

The rearrangement uses TRBV9 and TRBJ2-1; 9 positions agree with TRBD1. Germline CDR1 is SGDLS and CDR2 is YYNGEE. The CDR3 extends over 15 amino acids. The trim removed 3 bases at V and 5 bases at J, leaving 6 bases unmatched. The CDR3, as DNA: TGTGCCAGCAGCGGCCGGGACAGGGTTAACAATGAGCAGTTCTTC. Amino acid sequence: CASSGRDRVNNEQFF.

With regard to this clone: Different DNA sequences within this sample yield the same CDR3. The chain links TRBV28 to TRBJ2-5; D is uncertain. V dropped 1 base and J dropped 3 bases, with 3 bases sitting between them. Looked up from germline, CDR1 is MDHEN and CDR2 is SYDVKM. This CDR3 comprises 12 residues. For the CDR3, the DNA is TGTGCCAGCAGTTTATTCGAAGAGACCCAGTACTTC. It encodes CASSLFEETQYF.

The chain links TRBV7-8 to TRBJ2-1, with a tentative D call TRBD2 (7 bases). The CDR3 has 17 amino acids. Trimming removed 1 base at V and 4 bases at J, with 17 bases between. CDR1 and CDR2 from the germline V gene are SGHVS and FQNEAQ. The CDR3 DNA follows: TGTGCCAGCAGCTTAGGCGGGGGAGGGGGTACATACAATGAGCAGTTCTTC. Translating gives CASSLGGGGGTYNEQFF.

This chain links TRBV11-2 with TRBJ2-7; possible D gene TRBD1, 5 bases. This CDR3 is 16 amino acids long. Trimming cost V 4 bases and J 7 bases, with 23 bases left between them. From germline, CDR1 is SGHAT and CDR2 FQNNGV. CDR3 region: CASSSRVGRVLGEQYF. The CDR3 DNA sequence: TGTGCCAGCAGCTCCCGCGTGGGCAGGGTTTTGGGTGAGCAGTACTTC.

This clone was observed once. The chain carries TRBV19 and TRBJ2-7; D ambiguous. Germline loops: CDR1 LNHDA, CDR2 SQIVND (reference sequence). Trimming took off 8 bases at V and 3 bases at J, with 11 bases between the two ends. This CDR3 comprises 12 residues. The CDR3 sequence is CASVGFNYEQYF. CDR3 coding DNA: TGTGCCAGTGTTGGATTTAACTACGAGCAGTACTTC.

The chain is built from TRBV11-2 and TRBJ2-7; D is perhaps TRBD1 or TRBD2 (5 bases each). V gave up 8 bases and J gave up 3 bases, with 14 bases separating them. From germline, CDR1 is SGHAT and CDR2 FQNNGV. This CDR3 contains 13 residues. CDR3 region: CASGRGPNYEQYF. As DNA, the CDR3 is TGTGCCAGCGGCCGGGGACCGAACTACGAGCAGTACTTC. Using reference TRBV11-2 and TRBJ2-7 for the parts outside the CDR3, the full variable domain is EAGVAQSPRYKIIEKRQSVAFWCNPISGHATLYWYQQILGQGPKLLIQFQNNGVVDDSQLPKDRFSAERLKGVDSTLKIQPAKLEDSAVYLCASGRGPNYEQYFGPGTRLTVT.

The chain joins TRBV7-6 to TRBJ2-7; tentatively, D is TRBD2 (5 bases). This CDR3 is 14 amino acids long. The V and J ends lost 4 bases and 2 bases respectively, with 12 bases between them. The germline CDR1 and CDR2 sequences are SGHVS and FNYEAQ. CDR3 residues: CASSSDCGTYEQYF. CDR3 nucleotides: TGTGCCAGCAGCTCGGACTGTGGTACCTACGAGCAGTACTTC.

In its sample, this clone was seen once. The chain uses TRBV2 and TRBJ1-5, with D possibly TRBD1 on 6 matching bases. The CDR3 runs to 16 residues. Trimming removed 3 bases at V and 1 base at J, with 13 bases between. Germline CDR1 and CDR2: SNHLY and FYNNEI. CDR3 region: CASSEVRGASNQPQHF. In DNA form, the CDR3 reads TGTGCCAGCAGTGAGGTCAGGGGCGCGAGCAATCAGCCCCAGCATTTT.

The genes are TRBV4-1 and TRBJ2-7; 8 nucleotides line up with TRBD1. Unmatched junction bases numbered 11, after V lost 4 bases and J lost 0 bases. Per germline, CDR1 MGHRA and CDR2 YSYEKL. The CDR3 sequence is 17 residues long. As DNA, the CDR3 is TGCGCCAGCAGCCCCGGGACAGGACCACTGCCCTCCTACGAGCAGTACTTC. It yields the protein CASSPGTGPLPSYEQYF.

The chain carries TRBV11-1 and TRBJ2-7; 7 bases are shared with TRBD1. Looked up from germline, CDR1 is SGHAT and CDR2 is FQDESV (reference sequence). Trimming cost V 4 bases and J 0 bases; bases outside gene matches: 6. The CDR3 is 15 residues long. The CDR3: CASSSNRGASYEQYF. The CDR3 coding sequence is TGTGCCAGCAGCTCGAACAGGGGAGCCTCCTACGAGCAGTACTTC.